Reported below is one T cell receptor beta chain. What it recognizes is unknown. The PCR had 60 Vbeta and 13 Jbeta primers. The protocol was immunoSEQ multiplex PCR, while the TCRdb copy is restricted to in-frame clones and leaves out a portion. The sample contains approximately 100,000 clones, roughly four fifths of which appear only once. Donors showed nominal health when sampled, although they likely had unrecorded immune exposures. This sample is part of a study of cytomegalovirus exposure and HLA in healthy donors. Study information: From 150 million to 200 million T cells, an earlier analysis saw approximately 120 million unique TCR beta sequences.

Whole-study findings and limits: Researchers left out some V segments, among them TRBV6-2 and TRBV6-3, as indistinguishable.

V was clipped by 2 bases and J by 8 bases, with 6 bases between them. The CDR3 has 11 residues. Germline V CDR1 and CDR2: SNHLY, FYNNEI. The TCR sequence derives from a male donor in good health and CMV-seropositive. Sequencing used PBMCs. The J gene is TRBJ1-2, the V gene TRBV2; the D gene is possibly TRBD1 (6 bases). This CDR3 reads CASSEQGGYTF. The CDR3 nucleotides read TGTGCCAGCAGTGAACAGGGGGGCTACACCTTC.